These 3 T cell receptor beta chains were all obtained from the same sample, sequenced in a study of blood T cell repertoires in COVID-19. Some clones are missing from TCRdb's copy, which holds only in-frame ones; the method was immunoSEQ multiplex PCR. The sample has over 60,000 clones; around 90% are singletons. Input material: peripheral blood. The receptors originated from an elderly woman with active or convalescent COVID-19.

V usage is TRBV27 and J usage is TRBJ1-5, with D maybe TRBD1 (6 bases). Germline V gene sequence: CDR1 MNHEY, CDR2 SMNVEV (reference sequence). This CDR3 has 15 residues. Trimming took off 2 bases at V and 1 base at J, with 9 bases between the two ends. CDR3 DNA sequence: TGTGCCAGCAGTTTAGACGACAGGAGCAATCAGCCCCAGCATTTT. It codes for CASSLDDRSNQPQHF.

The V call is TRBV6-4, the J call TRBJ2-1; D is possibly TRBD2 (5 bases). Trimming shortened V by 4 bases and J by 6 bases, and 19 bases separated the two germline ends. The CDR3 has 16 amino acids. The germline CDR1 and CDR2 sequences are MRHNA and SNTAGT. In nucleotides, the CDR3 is TGTGCCAGCAGTGCCTCGACGTCGCTAGCCGGCAATGAGCAGTTCTTC. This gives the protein CASSASTSLAGNEQFF.

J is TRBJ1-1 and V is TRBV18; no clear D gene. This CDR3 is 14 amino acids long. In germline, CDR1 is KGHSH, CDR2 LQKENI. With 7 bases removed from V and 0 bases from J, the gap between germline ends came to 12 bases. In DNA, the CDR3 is TGTGCCAGCTGCGGACTGAACCTGAACACTGAAGCTTTCTTT. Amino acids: CASCGLNLNTEAFF.